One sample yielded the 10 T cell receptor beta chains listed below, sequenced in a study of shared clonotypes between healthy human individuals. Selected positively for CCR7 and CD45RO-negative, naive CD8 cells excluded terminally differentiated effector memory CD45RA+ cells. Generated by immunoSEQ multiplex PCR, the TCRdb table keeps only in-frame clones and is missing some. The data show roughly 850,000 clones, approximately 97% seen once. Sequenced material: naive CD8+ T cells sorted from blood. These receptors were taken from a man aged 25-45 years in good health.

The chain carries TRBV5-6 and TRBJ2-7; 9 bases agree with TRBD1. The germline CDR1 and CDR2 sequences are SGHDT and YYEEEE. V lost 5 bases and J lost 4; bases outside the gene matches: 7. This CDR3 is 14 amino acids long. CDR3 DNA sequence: TGTGCCAGCAGTCCCGGACAGGGGTTTTACGAGCAGTACTTC. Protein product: CASSPGQGFYEQYF.

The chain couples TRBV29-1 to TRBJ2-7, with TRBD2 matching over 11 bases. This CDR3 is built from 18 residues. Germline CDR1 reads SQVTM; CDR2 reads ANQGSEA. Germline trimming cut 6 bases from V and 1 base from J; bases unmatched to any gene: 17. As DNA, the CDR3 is TGCAGCGTGACGGAGGGGATGGGACTAGCGGATAATTCCTACGAGCAGTACTTC. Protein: CSVTEGMGLADNSYEQYF.

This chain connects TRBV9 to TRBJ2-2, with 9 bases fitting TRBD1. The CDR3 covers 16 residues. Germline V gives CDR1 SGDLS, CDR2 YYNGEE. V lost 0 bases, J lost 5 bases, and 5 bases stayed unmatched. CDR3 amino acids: CASSVEGTGWTGELFF. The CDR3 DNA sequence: TGTGCCAGCAGCGTAGAAGGGACAGGGTGGACCGGGGAGCTGTTTTTT.

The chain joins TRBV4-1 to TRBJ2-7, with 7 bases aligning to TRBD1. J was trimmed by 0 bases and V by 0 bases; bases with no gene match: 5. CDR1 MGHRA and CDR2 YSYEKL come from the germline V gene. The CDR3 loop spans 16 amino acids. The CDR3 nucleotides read TGCGCCAGCAGCCAAGAGGGACAGTGGAGCTCCTACGAGCAGTACTTC. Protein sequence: CASSQEGQWSSYEQYF.

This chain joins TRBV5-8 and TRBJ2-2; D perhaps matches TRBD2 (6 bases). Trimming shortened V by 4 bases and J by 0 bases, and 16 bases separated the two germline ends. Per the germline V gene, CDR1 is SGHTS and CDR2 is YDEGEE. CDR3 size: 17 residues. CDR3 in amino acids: CASSVPGLWTNTGELFF. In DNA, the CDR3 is TGTGCCAGCAGCGTCCCGGGACTCTGGACGAACACCGGGGAGCTGTTTTTT.

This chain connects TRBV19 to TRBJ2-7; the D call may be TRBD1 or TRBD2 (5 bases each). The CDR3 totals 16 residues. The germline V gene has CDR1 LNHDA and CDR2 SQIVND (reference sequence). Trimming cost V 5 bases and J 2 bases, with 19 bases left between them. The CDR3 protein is CASSPGSNGAPYEQYF. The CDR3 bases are TGTGCCAGTAGTCCCGGGTCCAACGGGGCTCCCTACGAGCAGTACTTC.

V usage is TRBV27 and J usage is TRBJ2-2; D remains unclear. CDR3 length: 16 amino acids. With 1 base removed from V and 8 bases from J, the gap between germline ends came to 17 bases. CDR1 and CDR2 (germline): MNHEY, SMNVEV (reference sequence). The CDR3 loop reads CASSLLFWTSQGELFF. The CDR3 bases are TGTGCCAGCAGTTTATTATTTTGGACCTCACAGGGGGAGCTGTTTTTT.

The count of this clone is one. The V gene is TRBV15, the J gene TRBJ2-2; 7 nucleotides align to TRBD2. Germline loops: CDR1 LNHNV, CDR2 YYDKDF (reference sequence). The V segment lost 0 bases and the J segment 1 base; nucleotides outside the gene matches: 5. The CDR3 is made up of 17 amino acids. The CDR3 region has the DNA TGTGCCACCAGCAGAGATCGGGCTAGCGGGAACACCGGGGAGCTGTTTTTT. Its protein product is CATSRDRASGNTGELFF.

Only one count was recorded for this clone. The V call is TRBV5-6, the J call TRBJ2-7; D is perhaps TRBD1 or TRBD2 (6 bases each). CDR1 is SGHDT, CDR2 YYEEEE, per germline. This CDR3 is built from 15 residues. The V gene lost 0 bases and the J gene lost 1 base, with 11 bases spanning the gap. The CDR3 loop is CASSLGGGGSYEQYF. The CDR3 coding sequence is TGTGCCAGCAGCTTGGGAGGAGGGGGGTCCTACGAGCAGTACTTC.

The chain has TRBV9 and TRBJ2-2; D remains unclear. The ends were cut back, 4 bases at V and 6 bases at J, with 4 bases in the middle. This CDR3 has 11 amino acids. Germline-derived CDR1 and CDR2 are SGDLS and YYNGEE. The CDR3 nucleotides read TGTGCCAGCAGCACCGCCGGGGAGCTGTTTTTT. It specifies CASSTAGELFF.